This TCR beta chain emerged from a study of T cell responses to AZD1222 COVID-19 vaccine. TCRdb keeps only in-frame clones here, not all; method: immunoSEQ multiplex PCR. Among some 130,000 clones listed, 89% were seen once. V lost 0 bases to trimming and J lost 0 bases, with 9 bases between them. The CDR3 has 16 amino acids. CDR1 is KGHSH, CDR2 LQKENI, per germline. The receptor was isolated from an adult in good health. The sample consisted of peripheral blood, taken on day 0 of AZD1222 vaccination. The chain links TRBV18 to TRBJ2-1; no firm D call. The CDR3, as DNA: TGTGCCAGCTCACCACCCTCTATGAGCTCCTACAATGAGCAGTTCTTC. This encodes CASSPPSMSSYNEQFF. Full variable domain (rest looked up from reference TRBV18 and TRBJ2-1): NAGVMQNPRHLVRRRGQEARLRCSPMKGHSHVYWYRQLPEEGLKFMVYLQKENIIDESGMPKERFSAEFPKEGPSILRIQQVVRGDSAAYFCASSPPSMSSYNEQFFGPGTRLTVL.